A selection of T cell receptor beta chains follows, all from one sample in a study of lymphopenia after photon versus proton radiotherapy. Repertoires were generated with immunoSEQ multiplex PCR, while TCRdb's copy carries only in-frame clones and drops some. This sample has around 66,000 clones, with around 86% found just once. The material was peripheral blood, obtained from a patient treated with photon-based radiotherapy. Source of these receptors: a man aged 35-49 years with gastric cancer. The CDR3 runs from the conserved cysteine through the conserved F or W. The D gene is left open where the match is weak. The size field is filled for only some rows; it gives once, few, many or a size class.

V: TRBV5-5; D: -; J: TRBJ2-7; size: -; length: 12; DNA: TGTGCCAGCAACCTCCGGAGGGAGGAGCAGTACTTC; CDR3: CASNLRREEQYF
V: TRBV18; D: -; J: TRBJ1-1; size: -; length: 15; DNA: TGTGCCAGCTCACTGTCACGACCGGCACAGTCGGAAGCTTTCTTT; CDR3: CASSLSRPAQSEAFF
V: TRBV11-1; D: TRBD1; J: TRBJ2-5; size: -; length: 14; DNA: TGTGCCAGCAGCTCTACAGGGGGAGAAGAGACCCAGTACTTC; CDR3: CASSSTGGEETQYF
V: TRBV30; D: TRBD1; J: TRBJ1-1; size: -; length: 13; DNA: TGTGCCTGGGGTGGACAGGGAGGGACTGAAGCTTTCTTT; CDR3: CAWGGQGGTEAFF
V: TRBV6-5; D: TRBD1; J: TRBJ2-2; size: -; length: 14; DNA: TGTGCCAGCAGTCAGACAGGGGAAACCGGGGAGCTGTTTTTT; CDR3: CASSQTGETGELFF
V: TRBV4-1; D: -; J: TRBJ2-2; size: -; length: 12; DNA: TGCGCCAGCAGCCAGCTAGACGGGGAGCTGTTTTTT; CDR3: CASSQLDGELFF
V: TRBV11-1; D: -; J: TRBJ2-7; size: -; length: 11; DNA: TGTGCCAGCACCGGGGGATACGAGCAGTACTTC; CDR3: CASTGGYEQYF
V: TRBV4-1; D: -; J: TRBJ1-2; size: -; length: 15; DNA: TGCGCCAGCAGCCATCGGCACGACAGTAACTATGGCTACACCTTC; CDR3: CASSHRHDSNYGYTF
V: TRBV7-2; D: TRBD2; J: TRBJ2-3; size: once; length: 16; DNA: TGTGCCACCTCAGAGTCGTCTAGCGGGGGGGCAGATACGCAGTATTTT; CDR3: CATSESSSGGADTQYF
V: TRBV6-5; D: -; J: TRBJ1-3; size: -; length: 14; DNA: TGTGCCAGCAGACCGGACAGCCTCGGAAACACCATATATTTT; CDR3: CASRPDSLGNTIYF
V: TRBV6-1; D: -; J: TRBJ2-2; size: few; length: 15; DNA: TGTGCCAGCAGTGTGTGGACAGCGAACACCGGGGAGCTGTTTTTT; CDR3: CASSVWTANTGELFF
V: TRBV6-5; D: TRBD1; J: TRBJ1-2; size: few; length: 12; DNA: TGTGCCAGCAGCCTAACAGGGGATGGCTACACCTTC; CDR3: CASSLTGDGYTF
V: TRBV4-1; D: -; J: TRBJ2-1; size: -; length: 17; DNA: TGCGCCAGCAGCCAAGACCCGACAGCATTTTATTACAATGAGCAGTTCTTC; CDR3: CASSQDPTAFYYNEQFF
V: TRBV2; D: -; J: TRBJ2-7; size: -; length: 15; DNA: TGTGCCAGCAGTGTGAGGGCAGGGGCTACCTACGAGCAGTACTTC; CDR3: CASSVRAGATYEQYF
V: TRBV6-1; D: -; J: TRBJ1-1; size: -; length: 13; DNA: TGTGCCAGCAGTGTGACAGTGAACACTGAAGCTTTCTTT; CDR3: CASSVTVNTEAFF
V: TRBV7-9; D: -; J: TRBJ2-1; size: -; length: 16; DNA: TGTGCCAGCAACGACATTAGCCGTGGTATTTACAATGAGCAGTTCTTC; CDR3: CASNDISRGIYNEQFF
V: TRBV9; D: -; J: TRBJ1-1; size: -; length: 14; DNA: TGTGCCAGCAGCGTAGTAGGGGGGAACACTGAAGCTTTCTTT; CDR3: CASSVVGGNTEAFF
V: TRBV5-4; D: -; J: TRBJ2-3; size: -; length: 12; DNA: TGTGCCAGCAGCTTAGGGGAGGATACGCAGTATTTT; CDR3: CASSLGEDTQYF
V: TRBV10-3; D: -; J: TRBJ2-1; size: -; length: 13; DNA: TGTGCCATCAGGGGTACAGGGTTAAATGAGCAGTTCTTC; CDR3: CAIRGTGLNEQFF
V: TRBV23-1; D: TRBD1; J: TRBJ2-2; size: -; length: 15; DNA: TGCGCCAGGCCAAGGGGGACAGGGCATTTAGGGGAGCTGTTTTTT; CDR3: CARPRGTGHLGELFF
V: TRBV30; D: TRBD1; J: TRBJ1-5; size: -; length: 17; DNA: TGTGCCTGGAGCGCGGACAGGAGTTCCAATAGCAATCAGCCCCAGCATTTT; CDR3: CAWSADRSSNSNQPQHF
V: TRBV11-1; D: -; J: TRBJ2-3; size: once; length: 13; DNA: TGTGCCAGCAGCTTTCCGCCGGGAGATACGCAGTATTTT; CDR3: CASSFPPGDTQYF
V: TRBV7-8; D: -; J: TRBJ1-2; size: -; length: 17; DNA: TGTGCCAGCAGCTTAGCGCTTAAGGGGCAGGGCGACTATGGCTACACCTTC; CDR3: CASSLALKGQGDYGYTF
V: TRBV5-4; D: -; J: TRBJ2-6; size: -; length: 19; DNA: TGTGCCAGCAGCTTTCATTGGGGGGACTCTTCCTCTGGGGCCAACGTCCTGACTTTC; CDR3: CASSFHWGDSSSGANVLTF
V: TRBV9; D: TRBD1; J: TRBJ2-7; size: -; length: 13; DNA: TGTGCCAGCAGCGTGACAGGGGGCTACGAGCAGTACTTC; CDR3: CASSVTGGYEQYF
V: TRBV7-9; D: -; J: TRBJ1-2; size: -; length: 14; DNA: TGTGCCAGCAGCTTACGTTTCCAGGGGAGAGGCTACACCTTC; CDR3: CASSLRFQGRGYTF
V: TRBV19; D: -; J: TRBJ1-5; size: -; length: 16; DNA: TGTGCCAGTAGTATAGCGGGAGGGAGTAGCAATCAGCCCCAGCATTTT; CDR3: CASSIAGGSSNQPQHF
V: TRBV6-5; D: -; J: TRBJ2-3; size: -; length: 13; DNA: TGTGCCAGCAAGCTACAGGTTAGGGATACGCAGTATTTT; CDR3: CASKLQVRDTQYF